This T cell receptor beta chain is drawn from a study of blood T cell repertoires in COVID-19. Here immunoSEQ multiplex PCR was the method, and the copy in TCRdb shows in-frame clones only, minus some. The table has hundreds of thousands of clones, around 89% seen once. Germline assignment: CDR1 LNHNV and CDR2 YYDKDF (reference sequence). This CDR3 contains 16 residues. V shed 2 bases, J shed 3 bases, and the junction held 5 bases outside the gene matches. This sequence was found in a young woman with acute or convalescent COVID-19. The sequencing sample was made of peripheral blood. The chain carries TRBV15 and TRBJ2-1; 9 bases fit TRBD2. The CDR3 here is CATSRLSGGNYNEQFF. In DNA form, the CDR3 reads TGTGCCACCAGCAGATTGAGCGGGGGGAACTACAATGAGCAGTTCTTC.